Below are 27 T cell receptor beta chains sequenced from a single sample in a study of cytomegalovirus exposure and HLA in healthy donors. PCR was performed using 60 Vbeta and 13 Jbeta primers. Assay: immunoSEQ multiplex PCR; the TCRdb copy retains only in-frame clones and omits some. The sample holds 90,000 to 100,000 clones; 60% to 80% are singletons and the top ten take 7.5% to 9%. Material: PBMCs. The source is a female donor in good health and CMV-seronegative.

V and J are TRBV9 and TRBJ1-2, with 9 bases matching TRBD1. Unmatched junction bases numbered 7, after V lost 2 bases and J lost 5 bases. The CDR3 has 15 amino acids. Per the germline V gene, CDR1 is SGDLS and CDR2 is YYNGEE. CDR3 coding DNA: TGTGCCAGCAGCGTGACACAGGGGGCGACGTATGGCTACACCTTC. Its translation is CASSVTQGATYGYTF.

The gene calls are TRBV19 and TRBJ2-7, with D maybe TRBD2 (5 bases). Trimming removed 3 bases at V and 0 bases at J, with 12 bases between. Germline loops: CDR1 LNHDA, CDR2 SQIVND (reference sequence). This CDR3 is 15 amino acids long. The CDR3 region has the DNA TGTGCCAGTAGTATCGGGTACGGGGACTCCTACGAGCAGTACTTC. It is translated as CASSIGYGDSYEQYF.

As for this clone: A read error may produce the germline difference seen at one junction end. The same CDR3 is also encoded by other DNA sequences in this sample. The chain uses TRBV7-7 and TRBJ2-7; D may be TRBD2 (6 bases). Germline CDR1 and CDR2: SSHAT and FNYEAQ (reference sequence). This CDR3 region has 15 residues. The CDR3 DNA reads TGTGCTAGCAGCTTAGGGGACGGGAGCTCCTACGAGCAGTACTTC. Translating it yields CASSLGDGSSYEQYF.

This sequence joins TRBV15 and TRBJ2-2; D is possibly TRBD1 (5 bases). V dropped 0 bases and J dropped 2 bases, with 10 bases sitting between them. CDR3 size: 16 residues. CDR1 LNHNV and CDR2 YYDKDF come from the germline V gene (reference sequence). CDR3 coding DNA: TGTGCCACCAGCAGAGATCAGGGCAGAAACACCGGGGAGCTGTTTTTT. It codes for CATSRDQGRNTGELFF.

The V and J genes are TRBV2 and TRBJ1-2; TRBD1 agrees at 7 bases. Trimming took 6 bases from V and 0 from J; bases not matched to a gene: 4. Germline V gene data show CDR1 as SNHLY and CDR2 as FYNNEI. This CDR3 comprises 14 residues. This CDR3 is CASRGTVTNYGYTF. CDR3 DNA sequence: TGTGCCAGCAGGGGGACAGTGACTAACTATGGCTACACCTTC.

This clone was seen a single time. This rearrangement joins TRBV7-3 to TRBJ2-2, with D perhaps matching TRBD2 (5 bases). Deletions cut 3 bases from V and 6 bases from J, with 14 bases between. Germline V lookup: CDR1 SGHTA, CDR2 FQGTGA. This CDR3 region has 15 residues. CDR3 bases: TGTGCCAGCAGCTTTTTCCCCTCTAGCCCCGGGGAGCTGTTTTTT. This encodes CASSFFPSSPGELFF.

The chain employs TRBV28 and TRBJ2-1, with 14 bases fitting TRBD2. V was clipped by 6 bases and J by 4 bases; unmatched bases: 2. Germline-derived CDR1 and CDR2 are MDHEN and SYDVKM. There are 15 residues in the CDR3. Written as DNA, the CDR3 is TGTGCCAGCAGCGGGACTAGCGGGAGATACAATGAGCAGTTCTTC. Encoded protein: CASSGTSGRYNEQFF.

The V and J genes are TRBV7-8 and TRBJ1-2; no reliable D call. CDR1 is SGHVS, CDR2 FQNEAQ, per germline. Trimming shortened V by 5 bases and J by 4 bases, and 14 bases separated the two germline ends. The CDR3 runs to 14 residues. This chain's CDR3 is CASSKRAALYGYTF. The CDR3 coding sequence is TGTGCCAGCAGCAAGAGGGCAGCCCTCTATGGCTACACCTTC.

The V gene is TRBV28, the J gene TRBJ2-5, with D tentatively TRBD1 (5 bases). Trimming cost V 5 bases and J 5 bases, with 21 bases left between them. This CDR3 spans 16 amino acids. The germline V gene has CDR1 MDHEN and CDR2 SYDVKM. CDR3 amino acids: CASSPMGQAGWETQYF. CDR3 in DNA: TGTGCCAGCAGTCCCATGGGGCAGGCCGGCTGGGAGACCCAGTACTTC. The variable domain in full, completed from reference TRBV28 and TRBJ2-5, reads DVKVTQSSRYLVKRTGEKVFLECVQDMDHENMFWYRQDPGLGLRLIYFSYDVKMKEKGDIPEGYSVSREKKERFSLILESASTNQTSMYLCASSPMGQAGWETQYFGPGTRLLVL.

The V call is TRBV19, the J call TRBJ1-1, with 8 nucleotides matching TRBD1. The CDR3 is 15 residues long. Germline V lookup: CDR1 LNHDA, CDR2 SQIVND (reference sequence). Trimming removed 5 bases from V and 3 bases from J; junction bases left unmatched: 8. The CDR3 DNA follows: TGTGCCAGTAGTCGCCCCCGGACAGGGTACACTGAAGCTTTCTTT. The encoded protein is CASSRPRTGYTEAFF.

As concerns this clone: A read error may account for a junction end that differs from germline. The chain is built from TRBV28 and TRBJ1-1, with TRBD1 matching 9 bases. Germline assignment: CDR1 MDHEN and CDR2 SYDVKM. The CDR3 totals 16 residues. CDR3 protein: CASRRPGTGWGTGAFF. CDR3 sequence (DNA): TGTGCCAGCAGACGTCCCGGGACAGGGTGGGGCACTGGAGCTTTCTTT.

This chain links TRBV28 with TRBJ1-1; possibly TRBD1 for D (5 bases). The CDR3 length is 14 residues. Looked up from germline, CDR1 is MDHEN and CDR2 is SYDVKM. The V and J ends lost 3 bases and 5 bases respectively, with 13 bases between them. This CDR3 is CASSLQGGETEAFF. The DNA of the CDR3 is TGTGCCAGCAGTTTGCAGGGTGGGGAAACTGAAGCTTTCTTT.

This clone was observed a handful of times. This CDR3 reads CASRFNRNTEAFF. The CDR3 DNA reads TGTGCCAGCAGATTTAACAGAAACACTGAAGCTTTCTTT. The chain joins TRBV11-3 to TRBJ1-1; D is undetermined. The CDR3 is made up of 13 amino acids. The germline V gene has CDR1 SGHNT and CDR2 YENEEA. With 6 bases removed from V and 2 bases from J, the gap between germline ends came to 10 bases.

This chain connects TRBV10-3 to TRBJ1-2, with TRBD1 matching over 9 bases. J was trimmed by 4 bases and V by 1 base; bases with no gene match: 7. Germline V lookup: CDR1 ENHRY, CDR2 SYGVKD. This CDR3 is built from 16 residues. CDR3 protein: CAISELVTGGFYGYTF. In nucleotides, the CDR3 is TGTGCCATCAGTGAGTTGGTGACAGGGGGATTCTATGGCTACACCTTC.

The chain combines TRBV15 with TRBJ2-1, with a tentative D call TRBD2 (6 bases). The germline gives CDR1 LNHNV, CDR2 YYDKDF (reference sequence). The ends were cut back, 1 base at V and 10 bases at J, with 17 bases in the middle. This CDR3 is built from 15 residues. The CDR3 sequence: CATSRGASEGGEQFF. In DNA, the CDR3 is TGTGCCACCAGCAGAGGGGCTAGCGAGGGTGGCGAGCAGTTCTTC.

CDR3 sequence: CASSSGQGTEAFF. CDR3 coding DNA: TGTGCCAGCAGCTCCGGACAGGGCACTGAAGCTTTCTTT. The V gene is TRBV7-6, the J gene TRBJ1-1, with 8 bases matching TRBD1. Trimming took 4 bases from V and 4 from J; bases not matched to a gene: 2. This CDR3 spans 13 amino acids. Germline-derived CDR1 and CDR2 are SGHVS and FNYEAQ.

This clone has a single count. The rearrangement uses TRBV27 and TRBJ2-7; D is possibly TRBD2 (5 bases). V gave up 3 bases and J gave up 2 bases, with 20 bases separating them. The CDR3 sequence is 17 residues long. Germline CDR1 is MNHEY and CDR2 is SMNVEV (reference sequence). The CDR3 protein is CASSLTRRAGVAYEQYF. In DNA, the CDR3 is TGTGCCAGCAGTTTGACGCGGCGGGCCGGCGTGGCCTACGAGCAGTACTTC.

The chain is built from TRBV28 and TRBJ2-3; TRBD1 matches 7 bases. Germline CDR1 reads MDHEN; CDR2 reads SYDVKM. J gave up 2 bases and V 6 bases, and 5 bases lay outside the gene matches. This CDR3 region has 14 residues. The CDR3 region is CASSRGGLTDTQYF. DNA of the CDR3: TGTGCCAGCAGCCGAGGGGGCCTCACAGATACGCAGTATTTT.

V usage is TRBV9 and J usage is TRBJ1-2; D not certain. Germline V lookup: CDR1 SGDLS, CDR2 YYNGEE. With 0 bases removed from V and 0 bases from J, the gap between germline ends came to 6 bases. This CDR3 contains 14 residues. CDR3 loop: CASSVASTNYGYTF. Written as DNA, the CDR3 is TGTGCCAGCAGCGTAGCGAGTACTAACTATGGCTACACCTTC.

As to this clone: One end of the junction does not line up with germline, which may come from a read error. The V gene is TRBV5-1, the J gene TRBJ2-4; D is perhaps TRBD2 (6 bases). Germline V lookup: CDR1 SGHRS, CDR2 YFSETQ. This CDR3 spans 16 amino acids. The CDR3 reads CASSLEPSGAKNSQYF. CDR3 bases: TGCGCCAGCAGCTTGGAACCCTCGGGAGCCAAAAACAGTCAGTACTTC.

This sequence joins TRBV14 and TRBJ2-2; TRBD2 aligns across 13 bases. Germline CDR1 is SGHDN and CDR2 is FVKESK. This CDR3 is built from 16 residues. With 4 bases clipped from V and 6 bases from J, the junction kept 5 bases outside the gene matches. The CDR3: CASSPWTSGRPGELFF. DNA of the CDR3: TGTGCCAGCAGCCCATGGACTAGCGGGAGACCCGGGGAGCTGTTTTTT.

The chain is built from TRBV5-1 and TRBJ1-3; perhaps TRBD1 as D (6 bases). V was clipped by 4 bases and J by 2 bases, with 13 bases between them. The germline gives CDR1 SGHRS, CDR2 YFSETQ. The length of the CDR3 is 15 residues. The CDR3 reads CASSAQGPPGNTIYF. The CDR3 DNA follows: TGCGCCAGCAGCGCACAGGGCCCACCTGGAAACACCATATATTTT.

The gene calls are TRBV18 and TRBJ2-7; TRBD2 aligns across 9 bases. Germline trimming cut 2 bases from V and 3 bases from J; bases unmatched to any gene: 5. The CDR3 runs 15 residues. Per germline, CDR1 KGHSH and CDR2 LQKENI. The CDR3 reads CASSPGGRANYEQYF. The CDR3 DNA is TGTGCCAGCTCACCAGGCGGGAGGGCCAACTACGAGCAGTACTTC.

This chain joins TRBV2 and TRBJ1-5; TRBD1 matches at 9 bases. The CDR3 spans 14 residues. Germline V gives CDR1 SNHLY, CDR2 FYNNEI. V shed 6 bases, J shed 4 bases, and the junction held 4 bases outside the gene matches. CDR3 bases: TGTGCCAGCAGCCCGACAGGGGGGAATCAGCCCCAGCATTTT. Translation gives CASSPTGGNQPQHF.

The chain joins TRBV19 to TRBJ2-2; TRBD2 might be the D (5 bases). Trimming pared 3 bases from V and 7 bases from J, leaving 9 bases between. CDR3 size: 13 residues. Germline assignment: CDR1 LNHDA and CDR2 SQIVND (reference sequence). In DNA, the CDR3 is TGTGCCAGTAGTATGAGAGGGAGCGGGGAGCTGTTTTTT. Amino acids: CASSMRGSGELFF.

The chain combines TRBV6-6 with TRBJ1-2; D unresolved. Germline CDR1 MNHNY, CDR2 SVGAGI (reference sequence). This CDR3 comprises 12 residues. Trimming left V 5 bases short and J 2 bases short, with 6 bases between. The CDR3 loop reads CASSRQNYGYTF. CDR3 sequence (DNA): TGTGCCAGCAGTAGACAAAACTATGGCTACACCTTC.

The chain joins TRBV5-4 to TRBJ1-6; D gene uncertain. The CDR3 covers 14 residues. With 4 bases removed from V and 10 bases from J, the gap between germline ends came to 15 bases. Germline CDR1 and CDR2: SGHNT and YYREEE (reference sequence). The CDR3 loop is CASSPTNTRSPLHF. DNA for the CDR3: TGTGCCAGCAGCCCAACCAATACGCGATCACCCCTCCACTTT.